These T cell receptor beta chains were read from a single sample in a study of control samples from healthy donors and cancer patients. Using immunoSEQ multiplex PCR, the repertoire was profiled, and TCRdb retains in-frame clones only, with some absent. The sample has tens of thousands of clones, about four fifths seen once. Material for sequencing was PBMCs. The source of these receptors is an older man with lung cancer. Each CDR3 is given with its conserved first and last residue. The D gene is left open where the match is weak. Clone size is shown for a subset of rows, as once, few, many or a class of expanded clone.

TRBJ1-2	TRBV7-9	-	-	CASSEGIIGYYGYTF	TGTGCCAGCAGCGAAGGGATAATTGGATACTATGGCTACACCTTC
TRBJ1-5	TRBV6-2/TRBV6-3	-	-	CASSYPGANNQPQHF	TGTGCCAGCAGTTACCCTGGGGCTAACAATCAGCCCCAGCATTTT
TRBJ2-3	TRBV7-3	-	TRBD1	CASSRTGVSTDTQYF	TGTGCCAGCAGCCGGACAGGGGTGAGCACAGATACGCAGTATTTT
TRBJ1-1	TRBV5-1	-	TRBD1	CASSLDQGVVTEAFF	TGCGCCAGCAGCTTAGATCAGGGGGTGGTCACTGAAGCTTTCTTT
TRBJ2-7	TRBV30	few	-	CAWSVVQGTPYEQYF	TGTGCCTGGAGTGTGGTACAGGGAACCCCCTACGAGCAGTACTTC
TRBJ2-7	TRBV4-2	-	-	CASSQVRGVSEQYF	TGTGCCAGCAGCCAAGTACGAGGGGTCTCCGAGCAGTACTTC
TRBJ2-7	TRBV9	-	-	CASSVGLTSYEQYF	TGTGCCAGCAGCGTAGGGCTTACCTCCTACGAGCAGTACTTC
TRBJ1-4	TRBV4-3	-	-	CASSQDYGGLIAGLFF	TGCGCCAGCAGCCAAGATTACGGGGGCCTCATCGCGGGACTGTTTTTT
TRBJ2-4	TRBV5-8	-	-	CASSLQQGALIDIQYF	TGTGCCAGCAGCCTTCAACAGGGAGCCCTAATCGACATTCAGTACTTC
TRBJ2-1	TRBV7-2	-	-	CASSLEPGVYNEQFF	TGTGCCAGCAGCTTAGAACCCGGTGTCTACAATGAGCAGTTCTTC
TRBJ2-1	TRBV9	-	-	CASSVAGLPYNEQFF	TGTGCCAGCAGCGTAGCAGGCCTCCCCTACAATGAGCAGTTCTTC
TRBJ2-3	TRBV4-1	few	-	CASSQPSLSRVSSTDTQYF	TGCGCCAGCAGCCAACCCTCCCTTTCCCGGGTCTCTAGCACAGATACGCAGTATTTT
TRBJ2-3	TRBV19	-	TRBD2	CASSRLAGGSTDTQYF	TGTGCCAGTAGTCGACTGGCGGGGGGTAGCACAGATACGCAGTATTTT
TRBJ2-1	TRBV6-5	few	TRBD1	CASGPTGMGDEQFF	TGTGCCAGCGGGCCGACAGGGATGGGCGATGAGCAGTTCTTC
TRBJ2-2	TRBV3-1/TRBV3-2	-	TRBD1	CASSPTGGTNTGELFF	TGTGCCAGCAGCCCCACAGGGGGTACGAACACCGGGGAGCTGTTTTTT
TRBJ1-1	TRBV5-1	-	-	CASSLTSRATEAFF	TGCGCCAGCAGCTTGACTTCCCGGGCCACTGAAGCTTTCTTT
TRBJ1-1	TRBV18	-	-	CASSPPYRQNTEAFF	TGTGCCAGCTCACCACCCTACAGGCAAAACACTGAAGCTTTCTTT
TRBJ1-4	TRBV19	-	-	CASSIGTAATNEKLFF	TGTGCCAGTAGTATCGGGACGGCCGCAACTAATGAAAAACTGTTTTTT
TRBJ2-7	TRBV2	few	-	CASRRAKGYEQYF	TGTGCCAGCAGGAGGGCAAAGGGGTACGAGCAGTACTTC
TRBJ2-3	TRBV5-1	-	-	CASREGNTDTQYF	TGCGCCAGCAGGGAGGGTAACACAGATACGCAGTATTTT
TRBJ2-4	TRBV4-1	-	-	CASSLGDARDIQYF	TGCGCCAGCAGCCTCGGGGACGCCCGCGACATTCAGTACTTC
TRBJ1-6	TRBV6-1	-	TRBD1	CASSGGQGARNSPLHF	TGTGCCAGCAGTGGCGGACAGGGGGCGAGGAATTCACCCCTCCACTTT
TRBJ2-2	TRBV6-2/TRBV6-3	once	-	CASSYRGGTTGELFF	TGTGCCAGCAGTTACCGTGGAGGGACCACCGGGGAGCTGTTTTTT
TRBJ2-7	TRBV6-5	-	-	CASSYTLSSYEQYF	TGTGCCAGCAGTTACACGCTCAGCTCCTACGAGCAGTACTTC
TRBJ2-2	TRBV19	-	-	CASSDNGELFF	TGTGCCAGTAGTGACAACGGGGAGCTGTTTTTT
TRBJ2-1	TRBV24-1	-	TRBD2	CATRSGGAGDEQFF	TGTGCCACCAGGAGCGGGGGGGCGGGGGATGAGCAGTTCTTC